Below, 7 T cell receptor beta chains from the same sample are listed, as sequenced in a study of T cells in Graves' hyperthyroidism and ophthalmopathy (dated by TCRdb to between 2017 and 2020). Receptors were amplified or captured by multiplex PCR. Sequenced using an Illumina HiSeq 2000. The TCR beta CDR3 regions were amplified from the RNA transcripts. For the first round of RT-PCR on the TCR CDR3, the HTBI primer set was used together with the Qiagen OneStep RT-PCR kit. TCRdb trimmed the raw reads at Q25, called clones with MiXCR and kept productive beta chains. Each CDR3 protein appears once, grouped with its most common genes and DNA. The sample profile shows more than 350,000 distinct CDR3 sequences; about 16% of them were found once. The top ten clones comprise approximately 32% of the sample. The source material was blood. The receptor source for this set is a woman in her thirties with Graves' hyperthyroidism.

With regard to this clonotype: A much larger clone differs from this one at a single base, so this may be a read error. The chain carries TRBV30 and TRBJ2-3; 9 positions match TRBD2. Germline V gives CDR1 GTSNPN, CDR2 SVGIG (reference sequence). The CDR3 is 16 residues long. V shed 7 bases, J shed 5 bases, and the junction held 16 bases outside the gene matches. The DNA of the CDR3 is TGTGCCTACCTTGGCAGTAGCGGGAGTTTAGGAGATACGCAGTATTTT. This translates into CAYLGSSGSLGDTQYF.

This sequence joins TRBV14 and TRBJ2-1; TRBD1 matches 7 bases. V lost 4 bases, J lost 4 bases, and 4 bases stayed unmatched. Germline CDR1 and CDR2: SGHDN and FVKESK. The CDR3 totals 14 residues. For the CDR3, the DNA is TGTGCCAGCAGCCTAGAGGGACAGTACAATGAGCAGTTCTTC. Its protein product is CASSLEGQYNEQFF.

This clonotype was recorded many times. The chain uses TRBV7-9 and TRBJ2-3; D may be TRBD2 (6 bases). CDR3 size: 16 residues. V gave up 4 bases and J gave up 5 bases, with 19 bases separating them. The germline gives CDR1 SEHNR, CDR2 FQNEAQ (reference sequence). CDR3 sequence: CASSSPGGEAGDTQYF. The CDR3 region has the DNA TGTGCCAGCAGCTCTCCCGGGGGTGAAGCTGGAGATACGCAGTATTTT. The whole variable domain, filled in from reference TRBV7-9 and TRBJ2-3, reads DTGVSQNPRHKITKRGQNVTFRCDPISEHNRLYWYRQTLGQGPEFLTYFQNEAQLEKSRLLSDRFSAERPKGSFSTLEIQRTEQGDSAMYLCASSSPGGEAGDTQYFGPGTRLTVL.

This clonotype was seen repeatedly, ten times or more. The rearrangement uses TRBV11-2 and TRBJ2-5; 9 positions match TRBD1. This CDR3 is built from 14 residues. V shed 5 bases and J 5 bases; nucleotides not matched to a gene: 6. Germline V gene sequence: CDR1 SGHAT, CDR2 FQNNGV. CDR3 DNA sequence: TGTGCCAGCAGCGCACGACAGGGGGGGGAGACCCAGTACTTC. Protein product: CASSARQGGETQYF.

At least ten counts were recorded for this clonotype. The V and J genes are TRBV5-8 and TRBJ2-1; 11 nucleotides align to TRBD2. With 0 bases clipped from V and 7 bases from J, the junction kept 6 bases outside the gene matches. This CDR3 spans 16 amino acids. Germline-derived CDR1 and CDR2 are SGHTS and YDEGEE. Here the CDR3 DNA reads TGTGCCAGCAGCTTGGAAGCCGCTAGCGGGAGGAATGAGCAGTTCTTC. It yields the protein CASSLEAASGRNEQFF.

The V gene is TRBV5-1, the J gene TRBJ2-1, with 7 bases fitting TRBD2. The CDR3 is made up of 16 amino acids. Germline assignment: CDR1 SGHRS and CDR2 YFSETQ. The ends lost 3 bases at V and 7 bases at J; junction bases unmatched: 13. The CDR3 bases are TGCGCCAGCAGCTCTCACCCTGACCGAGCGGGGAATGAGCAGTTCTTC. Amino acid sequence: CASSSHPDRAGNEQFF.

Regarding this clonotype: This likely traces to a read error, being one base from a far larger clone. V and J are TRBV5-1 and TRBJ2-1, with no clear D. CDR3 length: 11 amino acids. The germline gives CDR1 SGHRS, CDR2 YFSETQ. The DNA for the CDR3 is TGCGCCAGCAGCTTGGACAATGGGCAGTTCTTC. It codes for CASSLDNGQFF.